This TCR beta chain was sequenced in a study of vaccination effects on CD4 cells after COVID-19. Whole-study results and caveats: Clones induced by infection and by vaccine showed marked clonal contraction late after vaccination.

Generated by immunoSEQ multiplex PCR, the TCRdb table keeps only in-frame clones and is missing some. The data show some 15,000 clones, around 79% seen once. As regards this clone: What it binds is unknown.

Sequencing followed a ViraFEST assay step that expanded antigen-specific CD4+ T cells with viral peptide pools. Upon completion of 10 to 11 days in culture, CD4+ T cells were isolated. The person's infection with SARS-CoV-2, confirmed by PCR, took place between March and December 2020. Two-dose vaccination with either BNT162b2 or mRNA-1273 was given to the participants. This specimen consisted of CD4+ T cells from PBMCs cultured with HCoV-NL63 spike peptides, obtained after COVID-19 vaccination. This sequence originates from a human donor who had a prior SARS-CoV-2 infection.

This CDR3 is CASSLTGQAAQYF. The CDR3 DNA reads TGTGCCAGCAGTTTAACGGGCCAGGCAGCGCAGTACTTC. This rearrangement joins TRBV12-3 or TRBV12-4 to TRBJ2-7; D is uncertain. There are 13 residues in the CDR3. The V end was cut by 2 bases, the J end by 9 bases, with 14 bases between.